This T cell receptor (beta chain) appears in the sequencing data of a study of OX40 agonist ivuxolimab in advanced cancers. Germline CDR1 MDHEN, CDR2 SYDVKM. V was pared by 3 bases and J by 6 bases, with 6 bases between. CDR3 size: 12 residues. Assay: immunoSEQ multiplex PCR; the TCRdb copy retains only in-frame clones and omits some. The table lists about 92,000 clones, approximately 91% of them singletons. The chain links TRBV28 to TRBJ2-1; D is uncertain. The sequence was collected from an adult with an advanced solid tumor such as melanoma, head and neck, liver or kidney cancer. The source material was CD4+ or CD8+ T cells sorted from blood, sampled in a trial of the OX40 agonist ivuxolimab. CDR3 coding DNA: TGTGCCAGCAGTTTCCTGGGCAATGAGCAGTTCTTC. Residues: CASSFLGNEQFF.